Following are 29 T cell receptor beta chains from one sample sequenced in a study of T cell responses to AZD1222 COVID-19 vaccine. Assay: immunoSEQ multiplex PCR; the TCRdb copy retains only in-frame clones and omits some. The sample has some 130,000 clones; around nine tenths are singletons. Sample: peripheral blood, taken on day 0 of AZD1222 vaccination. The source is an adult in good health.

The table lists this clone with a count of one. This chain links TRBV11-3 with TRBJ2-3, with a tentative D call TRBD1 (6 bases). The CDR3 is made up of 15 amino acids. CDR1 SGHNT and CDR2 YENEEA come from the germline V gene. Trimming removed 3 bases from V and 3 bases from J, with 13 bases in between. CDR3 DNA: TGTGCCAGCAGCTTGAGTGGGACACCAACAGATACGCAGTATTTT. Amino acids: CASSLSGTPTDTQYF.

The chain carries TRBV7-9 and TRBJ1-1; D gene uncertain. Trimming removed 0 bases from V and 11 bases from J, with 13 bases in between. CDR3 length equals 13 residues. Looked up from germline, CDR1 is SEHNR and CDR2 is FQNEAQ (reference sequence). Written as DNA, the CDR3 is TGTGCCAGCAGCTTAGCGGGGAGGGAGTGGGCTTTCTTT. Protein sequence: CASSLAGREWAFF.

The chain uses TRBV29-1 and TRBJ2-5; the match to TRBD2 covers 8 bases. With 7 bases clipped from V and 5 bases from J, the junction kept 9 bases outside the gene matches. Germline V gene sequence: CDR1 SQVTM, CDR2 ANQGSEA. CDR3 length equals 13 residues. The CDR3 region has the DNA TGCAGCGCCGAGGGACTAGTCGGGGAGACCCAGTACTTC. Residues: CSAEGLVGETQYF.

The gene calls are TRBV14 and TRBJ2-1, with TRBD2 identical over 9 bases. The CDR3 has 17 amino acids. Per germline, CDR1 SGHDN and CDR2 FVKESK. With 0 bases clipped from V and 4 bases from J, the junction kept 7 bases outside the gene matches. This chain's CDR3 is CASSQDGLAGTYNEQFF. In nucleotides, the CDR3 is TGTGCCAGCAGCCAAGATGGGCTAGCGGGAACATACAATGAGCAGTTCTTC.

V and J are TRBV28 and TRBJ1-6, with D unclear. The V gene lost 5 bases and the J gene lost 9 bases, with 11 bases spanning the gap. Germline CDR1 reads MDHEN; CDR2 reads SYDVKM. This CDR3 has 13 residues. The CDR3, as DNA: TGTGCCAGCAGTCTCCGGCAAGGTTCACCCCTCCACTTT. Its translation is CASSLRQGSPLHF.

This CDR3 is CASSPLSPQETQYF. CDR3 nucleotide sequence: TGTGCCAGCTCACCATTAAGCCCCCAAGAGACCCAGTACTTC. This chain uses TRBV18 with TRBJ2-5, with unresolved D. This CDR3 has 14 residues. The germline V gene has CDR1 KGHSH and CDR2 LQKENI. The ends were cut back, 2 bases at V and 1 base at J, with 8 bases in the middle.

This clone has only a few counts. The V call is TRBV24-1, the J call TRBJ2-1; TRBD2 is a possible D gene (5 bases). The V end lost 1 base, the J end lost 0 bases, and 12 bases lay between the germline ends. Germline values: CDR1 KGHDR, CDR2 SFDVKD. This CDR3 has 17 residues. The CDR3 region is CATSDLSSGNSYNEQFF. The DNA for the CDR3 is TGTGCCACCAGTGATTTATCCAGCGGTAACTCCTACAATGAGCAGTTCTTC.

CDR3 amino acids: CAWTSLGGPGELFF. In DNA, the CDR3 is TGTGCCTGGACTTCCCTAGGGGGCCCCGGGGAGCTGTTTTTT. The chain recombines TRBV30 with TRBJ2-2, with 7 bases matching TRBD1. After removal of 4 bases from V and 6 bases from J, the junction contained 8 bases not matched to a gene. CDR1 and CDR2 from the germline V gene are GTSNPN and SVGIG (reference sequence). CDR3 length: 14 amino acids.

The chain uses TRBV14 and TRBJ1-2; D unresolved. Per germline, CDR1 SGHDN and CDR2 FVKESK. This CDR3 has 15 residues. V was trimmed by 3 bases and J by 5 bases, leaving 16 bases between them. The CDR3 loop reads CASSHSPPLWYGYTF. CDR3 nucleotides: TGTGCCAGCAGCCATTCCCCCCCACTGTGGTATGGCTACACCTTC.

V and J are TRBV2 and TRBJ2-5; D gene uncertain. This CDR3 contains 14 residues. Trimming cost V 0 bases and J 0 bases, with 5 bases left between them. CDR1 and CDR2 from the germline V gene are SNHLY and FYNNEI. CDR3 bases: TGTGCCAGCAGTGAAGCTCCCAACCAAGAGACCCAGTACTTC. Protein product: CASSEAPNQETQYF.

The rearrangement uses TRBV28 and TRBJ2-2; TRBD1 matches 8 bases. J was trimmed by 1 base and V by 3 bases; bases with no gene match: 10. Germline CDR1 is MDHEN and CDR2 is SYDVKM. This CDR3 spans 18 amino acids. CDR3 coding DNA: TGTGCCAGCAGTTTCGATTTCAGGGGGCCTCTGAACACCGGGGAGCTGTTTTTT. Its protein is CASSFDFRGPLNTGELFF.

V gene TRBV28 combines with J gene TRBJ1-5, with a tentative D call TRBD1 (5 bases). The CDR3 runs to 17 residues. V was cut by 1 base and J by 3 bases, with 16 bases left in between. From germline, CDR1 is MDHEN and CDR2 SYDVKM. The CDR3 region is CASSLYSDGTNNQPQHF. The CDR3 coding sequence is TGTGCCAGCAGTTTATATTCCGACGGGACGAACAATCAGCCCCAGCATTTT.

The gene calls are TRBV13 and TRBJ1-2; perhaps TRBD1 as D (6 bases). The V and J ends lost 0 bases and 4 bases respectively, with 12 bases between them. Germline V gene sequence: CDR1 PRHDT, CDR2 FYEKMQ (reference sequence). The CDR3 sequence is 15 residues long. CDR3 sequence reads: CASSLGLEQGYGYTF. DNA for the CDR3: TGTGCCAGCAGCTTAGGCTTGGAACAGGGCTATGGCTACACCTTC. Using reference TRBV13 and TRBJ1-2 for the parts outside the CDR3, the full variable domain is AAGVIQSPRHLIKEKRETATLKCYPIPRHDTVYWYQQGPGQDPQFLISFYEKMQSDKGSIPDRFSAQQFSDYHSELNMSSLELGDSALYFCASSLGLEQGYGYTFGSGTRLTVV.

The gene calls are TRBV7-9 and TRBJ2-5; 8 bases fit TRBD2. Germline lookup yields CDR1 SEHNR and CDR2 FQNEAQ (reference sequence). CDR3 size: 14 residues. V lost 6 bases and J lost 5; bases outside the gene matches: 8. As DNA, the CDR3 is TGTGCCAGCAGAAGTACTAGCGGCGGCGAGACCCAGTACTTC. This gives the protein CASRSTSGGETQYF.

V and J are TRBV19 and TRBJ2-7; 13 bases align to TRBD2. After removal of 4 bases from V and 0 bases from J, the junction contained 3 bases not matched to a gene. Germline V gene lookup returns CDR1 LNHDA and CDR2 SQIVND (reference sequence). The CDR3 consists of 16 residues. This CDR3 reads CASSTGLAGSSYEQYF. CDR3 coding DNA: TGTGCCAGTAGTACGGGACTAGCGGGAAGCTCCTACGAGCAGTACTTC.

The chain has TRBV5-1 and TRBJ1-4, with a weak D call TRBD1 (6 bases). This CDR3 is built from 16 residues. V was shortened by 4 bases and J by 7 bases, with 20 bases between the two germline ends. Germline V gene data show CDR1 as SGHRS and CDR2 as YFSETQ. CDR3 nucleotides: TGCGCCAGCAGCGTCCGGGCCCAGGGGTATAGTGAAAAACTGTTTTTT. Amino acids: CASSVRAQGYSEKLFF.

This clone appeared once. This chain's CDR3 is CASSSLAEITEAFF. The CDR3 DNA reads as TGTGCCAGTAGTTCGCTTGCAGAGATAACTGAAGCTTTCTTT. The chain combines TRBV19 with TRBJ1-1; D uncertain. Trimming cost V 5 bases and J 5 bases, with 15 bases left between them. This CDR3 contains 14 residues. Germline values: CDR1 LNHDA, CDR2 SQIVND (reference sequence).

This clone has only one observation. The J gene is TRBJ2-2, the V gene TRBV5-1; D call uncertain. The V gene's germline CDR1 is SGHRS and CDR2 YFSETQ. CDR3 length equals 14 residues. The V end was cut by 2 bases, the J end by 5 bases, with 10 bases between. CDR3 protein: CASSLTGWTGELFF. CDR3 nucleotide sequence: TGCGCCAGCAGCTTAACGGGTTGGACCGGGGAGCTGTTTTTT.

The chain links TRBV5-5 to TRBJ1-5; the D is unclear. V was trimmed by 0 bases and J by 4 bases, leaving 8 bases between them. The CDR3 consists of 14 residues. Germline V CDR1 and CDR2: SGHKS, YYEKEE (reference sequence). The CDR3 coding sequence is TGTGCCAGCAGCTTGGGGGCGGGAAATCAGCCCCAGCATTTT. Residues: CASSLGAGNQPQHF. The full variable domain, rest sourced from reference TRBV5-5 and TRBJ1-5, is DAGVTQSPTHLIKTRGQQVTLRCSPISGHKSVSWYQQVLGQGPQFIFQYYEKEERGRGNFPDRFSARQFPNYSSELNVNALLLGDSALYLCASSLGAGNQPQHFGDGTRLSIL.

This clone was counted a few times. The rearrangement links TRBV5-6 to TRBJ1-2; D may be TRBD1 (6 bases). V dropped 1 base and J dropped 6 bases, with 10 bases sitting between them. Germline V gene sequence: CDR1 SGHDT, CDR2 YYEEEE. This CDR3 contains 13 residues. In DNA form, the CDR3 reads TGTGCCAGCAGCTTGACAGGGAAGCATGGCTACACCTTC. Amino acid sequence: CASSLTGKHGYTF.

V usage is TRBV2 and J usage is TRBJ2-5; D uncertain. Per the germline V gene, CDR1 is SNHLY and CDR2 is FYNNEI. This CDR3 is built from 13 residues. The V gene lost 1 base and the J gene lost 4 bases, with 7 bases spanning the gap. Here the CDR3 reads CASSEGILETQYF. CDR3 coding DNA: TGTGCCAGCAGTGAAGGTATCCTAGAGACCCAGTACTTC.

The V call is TRBV5-1, the J call TRBJ1-1; TRBD1 is a possible D gene (5 bases). Germline CDR1 reads SGHRS; CDR2 reads YFSETQ. CDR3 length: 15 residues. Trimming shortened V by 0 bases and J by 1 base, and 10 bases separated the two germline ends. The CDR3 DNA sequence: TGCGCCAGCAGCTTGGCCAGGGTCGGGAACACTGAAGCTTTCTTT. Amino acids: CASSLARVGNTEAFF.

The chain recombines TRBV4-3 with TRBJ1-4, with D tentatively TRBD1 (5 bases). Germline CDR1 LGHNA, CDR2 YSLEER. The length of the CDR3 is 14 residues. V lost 3 bases and J 4 bases, leaving 9 bases between the germline ends. The CDR3 loop is CASSQGLLNEKLFF. The CDR3 DNA reads TGCGCCAGCAGCCAGGGACTGCTTAATGAAAAACTGTTTTTT.

This chain uses TRBV7-2 with TRBJ1-5; 10 bases are shared with TRBD1. The junction had 7 bases not matched to a gene; V was cut back by 4 bases and J by 7 bases. The CDR3 contains 15 residues. CDR1 is SGHTA and CDR2 is FQGNSA in the germline V gene. The CDR3 loop reads CASSWGTGEGQPQHF. CDR3 nucleotides: TGTGCCAGCAGCTGGGGGACAGGGGAGGGCCAGCCCCAGCATTTT.

This rearrangement joins TRBV2 to TRBJ2-3; tentative D call: TRBD2 (5 bases). This CDR3 spans 15 amino acids. V was trimmed by 6 bases and J by 0 bases, leaving 13 bases between them. The germline gives CDR1 SNHLY, CDR2 FYNNEI. CDR3 in amino acids: CASSPEGPSTDTQYF. CDR3 DNA sequence: TGTGCCAGCAGCCCCGAGGGCCCCAGCACAGATACGCAGTATTTT.

The V call is TRBV5-6, the J call TRBJ1-1; D gene uncertain. The CDR3 contains 16 residues. With 6 bases removed from V and 0 bases from J, the gap between germline ends came to 18 bases. Germline values: CDR1 SGHDT, CDR2 YYEEEE. CDR3 sequence (DNA): TGTGCCAGCACCAGCTGGGCCCTTAAGGTGAACACTGAAGCTTTCTTT. This codes for CASTSWALKVNTEAFF.

The chain is built from TRBV10-3 and TRBJ2-2; 10 nucleotides align to TRBD1. Looked up from germline, CDR1 is ENHRY and CDR2 is SYGVKD. Trimming removed 11 bases from V and 3 bases from J; junction bases left unmatched: 0. The CDR3 runs to 12 residues. CDR3 DNA: TGTGCCGGACAGGGGGACACCGGGGAGCTGTTTTTT. It yields the protein CAGQGDTGELFF.

This clone was seen just once. The chain has TRBV7-9 and TRBJ1-5; a possible D gene is TRBD1 (6 bases). CDR3 size: 14 residues. CDR1 and CDR2 from the germline V gene are SEHNR and FQNEAQ (reference sequence). V was trimmed by 1 base and J by 2 bases, leaving 6 bases between them. In DNA, the CDR3 is TGTGCCAGCAGCTTAGGGACAGGCAATCAGCCCCAGCATTTT. Amino acids: CASSLGTGNQPQHF.

The rearrangement uses TRBV3-1 (or the pseudogene TRBV3-2) and TRBJ2-6; 7 nucleotides line up with TRBD2. The germline CDR1 and CDR2 sequences are LGHDT and YNNKEL (reference sequence). V lost 5 bases, J lost 0 bases, and 4 bases stayed unmatched. This CDR3 comprises 16 residues. In DNA form, the CDR3 reads TGTGCCAGCAGCGAGCGGGGAATCTCTGGGGCCAACGTCCTGACTTTC. This sequence encodes CASSERGISGANVLTF.